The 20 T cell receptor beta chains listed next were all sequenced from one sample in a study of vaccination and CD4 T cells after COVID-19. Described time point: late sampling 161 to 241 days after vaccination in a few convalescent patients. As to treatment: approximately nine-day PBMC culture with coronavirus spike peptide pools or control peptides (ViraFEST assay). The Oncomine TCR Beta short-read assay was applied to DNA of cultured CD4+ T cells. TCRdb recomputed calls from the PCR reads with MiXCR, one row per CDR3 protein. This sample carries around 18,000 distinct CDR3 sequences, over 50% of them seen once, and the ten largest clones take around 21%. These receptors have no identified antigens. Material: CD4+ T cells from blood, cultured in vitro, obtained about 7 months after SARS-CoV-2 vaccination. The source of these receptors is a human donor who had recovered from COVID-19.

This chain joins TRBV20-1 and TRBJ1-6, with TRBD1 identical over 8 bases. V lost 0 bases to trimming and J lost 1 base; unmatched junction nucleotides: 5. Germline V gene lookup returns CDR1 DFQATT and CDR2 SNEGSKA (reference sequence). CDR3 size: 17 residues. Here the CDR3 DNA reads TGCAGTGCTAGAGATGGGCAGGGGGCATCCTATAATTCACCCCTCCACTTT. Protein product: CSARDGQGASYNSPLHF.

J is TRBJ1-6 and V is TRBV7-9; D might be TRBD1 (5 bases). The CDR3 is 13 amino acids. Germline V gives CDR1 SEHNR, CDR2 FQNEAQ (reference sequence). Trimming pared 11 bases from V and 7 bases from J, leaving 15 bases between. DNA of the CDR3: TGTGCCTCAACAAGAGGGGACAATTCACCCCTCCACTTT. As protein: CASTRGDNSPLHF. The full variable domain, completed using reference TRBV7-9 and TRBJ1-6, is DTGVSQNPRHKITKRGQNVTFRCDPISEHNRLYWYRQTLGQGPEFLTYFQNEAQLEKSRLLSDRFSAERPKGSFSTLEIQRTEQGDSAMYLCASTRGDNSPLHFGNGTRLTVT.

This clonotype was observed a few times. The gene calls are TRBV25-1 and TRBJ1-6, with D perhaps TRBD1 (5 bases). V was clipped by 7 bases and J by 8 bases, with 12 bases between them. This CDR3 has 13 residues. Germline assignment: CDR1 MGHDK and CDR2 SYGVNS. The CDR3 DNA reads TGTGCCAGCAAGCAGGGTGGGGATTCACCCCTCCACTTT. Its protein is CASKQGGDSPLHF.

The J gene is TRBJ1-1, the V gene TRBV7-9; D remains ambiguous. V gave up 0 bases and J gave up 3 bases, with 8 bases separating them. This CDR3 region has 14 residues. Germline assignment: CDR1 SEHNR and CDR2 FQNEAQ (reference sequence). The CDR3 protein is CASSLAGFYTEAFF. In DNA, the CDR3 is TGTGCCAGCAGCTTAGCAGGGTTTTACACTGAAGCTTTCTTT.

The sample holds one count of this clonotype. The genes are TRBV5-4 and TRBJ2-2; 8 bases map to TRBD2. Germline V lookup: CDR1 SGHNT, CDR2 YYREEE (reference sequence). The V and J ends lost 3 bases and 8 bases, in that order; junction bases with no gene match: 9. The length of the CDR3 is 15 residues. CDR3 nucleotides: TGTGCCAGCAGCTCCCCGGGACTAGGGCCGGGGGAGCTGTTTTTT. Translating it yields CASSSPGLGPGELFF.

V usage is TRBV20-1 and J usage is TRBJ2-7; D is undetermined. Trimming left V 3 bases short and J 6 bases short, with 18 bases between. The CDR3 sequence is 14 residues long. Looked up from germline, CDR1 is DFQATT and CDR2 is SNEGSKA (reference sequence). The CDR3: CSARKDRSVPEQYF. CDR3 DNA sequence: TGCAGTGCTAGGAAAGACCGATCAGTCCCCGAGCAGTACTTC.

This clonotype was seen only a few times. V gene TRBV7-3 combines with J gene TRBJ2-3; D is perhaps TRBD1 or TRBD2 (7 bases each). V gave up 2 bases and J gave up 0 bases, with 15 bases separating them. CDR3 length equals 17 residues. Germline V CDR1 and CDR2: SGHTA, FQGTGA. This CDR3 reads CASSLSGGAGSTDTQYF. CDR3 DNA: TGTGCCAGCAGCTTATCAGGGGGGGCTGGGAGCACAGATACGCAGTATTTT.

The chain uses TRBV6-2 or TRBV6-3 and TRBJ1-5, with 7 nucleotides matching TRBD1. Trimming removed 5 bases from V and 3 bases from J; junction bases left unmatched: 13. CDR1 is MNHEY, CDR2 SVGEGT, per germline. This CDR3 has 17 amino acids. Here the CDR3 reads CASSTYPGGADNQPQHF. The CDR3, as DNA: TGTGCCAGCAGTACCTACCCAGGGGGGGCGGACAATCAGCCCCAGCATTTT.

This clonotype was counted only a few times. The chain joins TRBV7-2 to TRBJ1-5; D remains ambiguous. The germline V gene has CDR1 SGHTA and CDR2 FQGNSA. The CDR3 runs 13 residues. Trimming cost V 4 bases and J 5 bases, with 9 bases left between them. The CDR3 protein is CASSSSRDQPQHF. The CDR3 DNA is TGTGCCAGCAGCTCCTCTAGGGATCAGCCCCAGCATTTT.

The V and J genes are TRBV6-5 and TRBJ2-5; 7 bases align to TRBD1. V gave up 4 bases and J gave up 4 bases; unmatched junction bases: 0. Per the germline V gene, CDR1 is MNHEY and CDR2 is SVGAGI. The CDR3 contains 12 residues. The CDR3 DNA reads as TGTGCCAGCAGTTCAGGGGGAGAGACCCAGTACTTC. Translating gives CASSSGGETQYF.

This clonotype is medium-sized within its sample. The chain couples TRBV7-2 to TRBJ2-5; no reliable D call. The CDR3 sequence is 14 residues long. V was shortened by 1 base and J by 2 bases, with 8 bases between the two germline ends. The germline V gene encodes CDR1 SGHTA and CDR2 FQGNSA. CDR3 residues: CASSLVAAQETQYF. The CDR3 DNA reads TGTGCCAGCAGCTTAGTAGCAGCTCAAGAGACCCAGTACTTC.

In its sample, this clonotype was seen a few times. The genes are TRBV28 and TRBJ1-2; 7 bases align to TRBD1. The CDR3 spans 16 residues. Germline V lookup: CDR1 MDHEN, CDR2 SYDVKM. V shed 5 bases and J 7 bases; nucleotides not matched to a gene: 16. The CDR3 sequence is CASSITGDPSFGGYTF. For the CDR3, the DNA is TGTGCCAGCAGTATCACAGGGGACCCCTCTTTTGGTGGCTACACCTTC.

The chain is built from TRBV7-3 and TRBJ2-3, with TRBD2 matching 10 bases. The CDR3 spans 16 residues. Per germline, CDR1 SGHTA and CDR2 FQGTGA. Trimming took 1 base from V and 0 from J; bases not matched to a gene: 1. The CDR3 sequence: CASSLIAGGSTDTQYF. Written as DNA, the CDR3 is TGTGCCAGCAGCTTAATAGCGGGGGGTAGCACAGATACGCAGTATTTT. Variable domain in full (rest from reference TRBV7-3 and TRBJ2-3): GAGVSQTPSNKVTEKGKYVELRCDPISGHTALYWYRQSLGQGPEFLIYFQGTGAADDSGLPNDRFFAVRPEGSVSTLKIQRTERGDSAVYLCASSLIAGGSTDTQYFGPGTRLTVL.

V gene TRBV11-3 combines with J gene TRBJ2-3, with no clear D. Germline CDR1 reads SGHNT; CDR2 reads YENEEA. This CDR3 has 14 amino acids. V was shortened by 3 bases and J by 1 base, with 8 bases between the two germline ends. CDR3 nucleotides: TGTGCCAGCAGCTTGCGCGGACGCACAGATACGCAGTATTTT. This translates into CASSLRGRTDTQYF.

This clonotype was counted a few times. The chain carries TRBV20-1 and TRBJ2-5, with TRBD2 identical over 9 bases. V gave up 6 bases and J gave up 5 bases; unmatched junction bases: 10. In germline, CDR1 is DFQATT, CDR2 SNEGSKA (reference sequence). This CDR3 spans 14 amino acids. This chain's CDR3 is CSAKGGTSFETQYF. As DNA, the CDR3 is TGCAGTGCGAAAGGCGGGACTAGCTTCGAGACCCAGTACTTC.

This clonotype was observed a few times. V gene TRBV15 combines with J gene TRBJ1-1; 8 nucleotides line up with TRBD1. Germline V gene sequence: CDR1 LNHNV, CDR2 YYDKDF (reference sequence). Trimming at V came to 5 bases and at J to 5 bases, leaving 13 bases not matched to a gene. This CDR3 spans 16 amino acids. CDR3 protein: CATSSRTGLDDTEAFF. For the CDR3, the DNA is TGTGCCACCAGCTCCCGGACAGGGTTGGACGATACTGAAGCTTTCTTT. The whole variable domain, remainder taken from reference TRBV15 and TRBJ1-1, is DAMVIQNPRYQVTQFGKPVTLSCSQTLNHNVMYWYQQKSSQAPKLLFHYYDKDFNNEADTPDNFQSRRPNTSFCFLDIRSPGLGDTAMYLCATSSRTGLDDTEAFFGQGTRLTVV.

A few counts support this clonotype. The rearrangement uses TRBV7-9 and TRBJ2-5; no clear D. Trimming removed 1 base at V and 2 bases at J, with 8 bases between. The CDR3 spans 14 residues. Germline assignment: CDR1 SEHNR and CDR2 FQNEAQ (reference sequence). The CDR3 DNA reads TGTGCCAGCAGCTTAGGGTCCAATCAAGAGACCCAGTACTTC. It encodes CASSLGSNQETQYF.

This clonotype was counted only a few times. This chain's CDR3 is CASSYPIPLLAPGQETQYF. CDR3 DNA: TGTGCCAGCAGTTACCCGATACCTCTACTAGCGCCGGGACAAGAGACCCAGTACTTC. The chain employs TRBV6-2 or TRBV6-3 and TRBJ2-5, with 7 positions matching TRBD2. Germline values: CDR1 MNHEY, CDR2 SVGEGT. The CDR3 consists of 19 residues. The ends lost 2 bases at V and 2 bases at J; junction bases unmatched: 17.

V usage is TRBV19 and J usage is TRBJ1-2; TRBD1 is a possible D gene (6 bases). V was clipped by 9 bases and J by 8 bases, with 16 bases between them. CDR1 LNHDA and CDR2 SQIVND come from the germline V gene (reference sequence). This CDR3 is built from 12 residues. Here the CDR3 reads CASQGGGGGYTF. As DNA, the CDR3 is TGTGCCAGCCAAGGGGGGGGTGGAGGCTACACCTTC.

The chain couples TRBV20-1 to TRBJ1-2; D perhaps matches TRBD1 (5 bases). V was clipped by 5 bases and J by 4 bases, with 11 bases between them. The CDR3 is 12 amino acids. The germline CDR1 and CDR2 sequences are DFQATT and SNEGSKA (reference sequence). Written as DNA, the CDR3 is TGCAGTGCTCCGGTGAGGGGCTATGGCTACACCTTC. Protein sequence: CSAPVRGYGYTF.